This T cell receptor (beta chain) was sequenced during a study of T-cell reconstitution after alpha-beta-depleted transplantation in children (TCRdb year 2016). As for the study more broadly: The study quantitatively tracked T-cell immune reconstitution after TCRalphabeta/CD19-depleted allogeneic hematopoietic cell transplantation in children using TCR repertoire profiling.

The CDR3 sequence holds 15 residues, the cysteine and phenylalanine included. Only the CDR3 DNA is retained, 45 bases long and in frame from the first base. V is pared back by 3 bases and J by 0 bases, with 6 bases lying between the germline termini. This clonotype has more than one count but fewer than ten. What this receptor recognizes is not known. No qualities accompany the bases; no much larger clone lies one base away. Libraries were built with PCR. Reads for this sample came from an Illumina HiSeq 2500. TCR libraries were prepared with molecular barcoding, using unique molecular identifiers to normalize TCRbeta repertoire quantification. TCRdb took the public reads, trimmed them with fastp at Q25, ran MiXCR for clone calling and kept in-frame beta chains. One record per CDR3 amino acid sequence lists the most common genes and DNA. Present in this sample are a few hundred thousand distinct CDR3 sequences, 9.9% of which were seen just once. The top ten hold 10% of the sample.

The sample consisted of PBMCs from the stem cell graft donor, taken from the stem cell graft. This sequence originates from a human donor who donated a stem cell graft to a child with SCID. This chain is built from TRBV12-3 or TRBV12-4 and TRBJ2-6; no D gene call is confident. Here is the DNA: TGTGCCAGCAGTTTCGCGGCCTCTGGGGCCAACGTCCTGACTTTC. It translates as CASSFAASGANVLTF.